The subject of this entry is one T cell receptor beta chain. One end of the junction is discordant with germline, which a read error may explain. The template was RNA from unsorted bulk tissue. The normal lung tissue was taken more than 3 cm from the tumor edge. Newly diagnosed lung cancer patients had thoracic surgery in China, August–late 2014, without prior chemotherapy. This record belongs to a study of tumor and adjacent non-tumor tissue in lung cancer. Three rounds of nested PCR, following a modified ARM-PCR protocol, produced the TCRbeta library. MiXCR was run by TCRdb on the multiplex PCR reads, yielding one entry per CDR3 protein. The sample includes about 98,000 distinct CDR3 sequences, around three quarters of them seen just once. Sequenced sample: distant non-tumor lung tissue. The origin of this receptor is a man in his sixties with small cell lung cancer.

The CDR3, as DNA: TGCGCCAGCAGTGAGTCGGCTACTAGCGGTACCCGCTCTGGGGCCAACGTCCTTACTTTC. This gives the protein CASSESATSGTRSGANVLTF. This chain uses TRBV10-2 with TRBJ2-6; 8 nucleotides line up with TRBD2. The CDR3 has 20 amino acids. Germline loops: CDR1 WSHSY, CDR2 SAAADI.